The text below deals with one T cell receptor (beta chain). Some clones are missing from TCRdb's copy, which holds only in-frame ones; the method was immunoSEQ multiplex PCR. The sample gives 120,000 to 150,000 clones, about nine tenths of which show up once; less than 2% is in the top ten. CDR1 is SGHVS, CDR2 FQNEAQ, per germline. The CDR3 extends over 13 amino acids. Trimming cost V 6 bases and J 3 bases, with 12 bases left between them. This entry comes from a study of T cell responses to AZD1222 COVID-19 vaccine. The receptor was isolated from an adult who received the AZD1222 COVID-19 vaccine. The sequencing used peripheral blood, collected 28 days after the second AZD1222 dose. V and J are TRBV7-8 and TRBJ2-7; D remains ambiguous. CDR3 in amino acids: CASSPRSHYEQYF. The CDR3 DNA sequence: TGTGCCAGCAGTCCTCGCAGCCACTACGAGCAGTACTTC.